This TCR beta chain derives from a study of blood T cell repertoires in COVID-19. Study as a whole: Italy, Spain and the United States were the sources of the convalescent and acute COVID-19 samples. PBMCs, B-cell-depleted T cells, or T cells provided the cDNA or gDNA that made up the material.

Authors' processing steps: Nucleated cell counts were estimated from reference gene primer amplification. Here immunoSEQ multiplex PCR was the method, and the copy in TCRdb shows in-frame clones only, minus some. The V and J calls and clone size were taken over from that table, and D and trimming were inferred from the DNA. The table shows under 550,000 clones, with around nine tenths occurring only once. The receptor's source is a man younger than 35 with COVID-19, enrolled during active disease. The sequencing input was peripheral blood.

This chain's CDR3 is CASSSGTSYEQYF. The CDR3 region has the DNA TGTGCCAGCAGCTCCGGGACATCTTACGAGCAGTACTTC. This chain connects TRBV5-4 to TRBJ2-7, with D maybe TRBD1 (6 bases). This CDR3 has 13 residues. The germline CDR1 and CDR2 sequences are SGHNT and YYREEE (reference sequence). V shed 3 bases and J shed 4 bases, with 11 bases lying between them. Full variable domain (remainder filled in from reference TRBV5-4 and TRBJ2-7): ETGVTQSPTHLIKTRGQQVTLRCSSQSGHNTVSWYQQALGQGPQFIFQYYREEENGRGNFPPRFSGLQFPNYSSELNVNALELDDSALYLCASSSGTSYEQYFGPGTRLTVT.